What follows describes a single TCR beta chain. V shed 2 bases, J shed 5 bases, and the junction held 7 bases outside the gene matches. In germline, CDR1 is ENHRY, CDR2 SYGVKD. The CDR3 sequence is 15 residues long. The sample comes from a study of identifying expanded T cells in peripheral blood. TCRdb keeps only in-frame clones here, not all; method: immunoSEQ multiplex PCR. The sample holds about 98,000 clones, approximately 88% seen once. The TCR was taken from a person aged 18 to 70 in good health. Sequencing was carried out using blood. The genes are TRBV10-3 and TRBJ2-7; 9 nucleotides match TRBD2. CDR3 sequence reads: CAISERVAGAHEQYF. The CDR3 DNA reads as TGTGCCATCAGTGAGAGGGTAGCGGGAGCTCACGAGCAGTACTTC.